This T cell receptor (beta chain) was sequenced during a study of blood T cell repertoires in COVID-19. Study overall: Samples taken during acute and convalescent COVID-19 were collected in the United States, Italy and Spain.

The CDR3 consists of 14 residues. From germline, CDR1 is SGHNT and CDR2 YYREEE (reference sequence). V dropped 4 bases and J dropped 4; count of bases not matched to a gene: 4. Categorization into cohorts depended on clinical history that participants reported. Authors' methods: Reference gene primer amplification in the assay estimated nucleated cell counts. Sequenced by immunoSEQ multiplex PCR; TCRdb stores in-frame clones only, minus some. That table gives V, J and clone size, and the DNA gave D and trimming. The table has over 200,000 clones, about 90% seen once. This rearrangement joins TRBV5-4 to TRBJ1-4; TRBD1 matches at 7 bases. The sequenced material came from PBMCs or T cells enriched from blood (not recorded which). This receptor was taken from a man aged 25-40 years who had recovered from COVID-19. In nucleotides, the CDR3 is TGTGCCAGCAGCATCGGGACAGATAATGAAAAACTGTTTTTT. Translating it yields CASSIGTDNEKLFF.